This T cell receptor (beta chain) was captured in a study of shared clonotypes between healthy human individuals. Regarding this clone: Its antigen is not known.

Naive-designated CD8 cells lacked CD45RO, were positively enriched for CCR7, and omitted terminally differentiated effector memory CD45RA+ cells. Findings and caveats of the study: For naive CD4 cells, roughly 5% of clonotypes were shared across a few donors.

Profiled with immunoSEQ multiplex PCR; TCRdb holds only in-frame clones, not every one. Altogether about 2.2 million clones are present, approximately 94% being singletons, with the ten largest covering about 1.8%. The clonotype was recovered from a man aged 18 to 30 in good health. Some clones in this sample may be carry-over from other donors' samples. Sequencing input: naive CD8+ T cells from PBMCs.

CDR3 amino acids: CASSSPTGIGGTEAFF. The CDR3 DNA is TGTGCCAGCAGCTCACCCACGGGAATCGGGGGCACTGAAGCTTTCTTT. The chain has TRBV7-9 and TRBJ1-1, with D possibly matching TRBD1 (5 bases). The CDR3 length is 16 residues. The V end was cut by 4 bases, the J end by 4 bases, with 19 bases between. Looked up from germline, CDR1 is SEHNR and CDR2 is FQNEAQ (reference sequence).